Detailed here is one T cell receptor beta chain. Trimming took 5 bases from V and 0 from J, leaving 21 bases between them. CDR3 size: 18 residues. CDR1 is LGHNA, CDR2 YNFKEQ, per germline. TCRdb's copy holds only in-frame clones and misses some; the assay was immunoSEQ multiplex PCR. The data show around 600,000 clones, 95% seen once. The source of the sample is a study of shared clonotypes between healthy human individuals. Cells designated naive CD8 were CD45RO-negative and were positively selected for CCR7, with terminally differentiated effector memory CD45RA+ cells excluded. This sequence originates from a woman in her twenties or thirties in good health. The chain employs TRBV4-2 and TRBJ2-3; no definite D call. The source material was naive CD8+ T cells sorted from blood. This CDR3 reads CASSARSGPRASTDTQYF. The CDR3 bases are TGTGCCAGCAGCGCCCGTTCGGGCCCACGGGCAAGCACAGATACGCAGTATTTT.